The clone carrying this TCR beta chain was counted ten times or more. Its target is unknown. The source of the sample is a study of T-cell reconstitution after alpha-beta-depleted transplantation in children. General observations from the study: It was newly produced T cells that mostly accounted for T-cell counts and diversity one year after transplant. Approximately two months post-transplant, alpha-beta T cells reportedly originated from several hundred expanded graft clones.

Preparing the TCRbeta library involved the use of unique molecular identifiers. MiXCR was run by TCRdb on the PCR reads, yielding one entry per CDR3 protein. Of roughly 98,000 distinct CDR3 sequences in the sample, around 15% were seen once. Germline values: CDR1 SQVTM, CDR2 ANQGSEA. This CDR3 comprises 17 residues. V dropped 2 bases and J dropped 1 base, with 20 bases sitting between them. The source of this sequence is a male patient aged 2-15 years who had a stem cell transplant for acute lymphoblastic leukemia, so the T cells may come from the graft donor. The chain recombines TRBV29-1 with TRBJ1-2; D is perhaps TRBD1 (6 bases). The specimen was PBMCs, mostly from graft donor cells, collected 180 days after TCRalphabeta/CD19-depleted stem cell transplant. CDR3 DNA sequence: TGCAGCGTTGAACCTCGATGGGGGGCGAGAATTAACTATGGCTACACCTTC. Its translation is CSVEPRWGARINYGYTF. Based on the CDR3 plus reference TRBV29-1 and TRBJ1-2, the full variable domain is SAVISQKPSRDICQRGTSLTIQCQVDSQVTMMFWYRQQPGQSLTLIATANQGSEATYESGFVIDKFPISRPNLTFSTLTVSNMSPEDSSIYLCSVEPRWGARINYGYTFGSGTRLTVV.